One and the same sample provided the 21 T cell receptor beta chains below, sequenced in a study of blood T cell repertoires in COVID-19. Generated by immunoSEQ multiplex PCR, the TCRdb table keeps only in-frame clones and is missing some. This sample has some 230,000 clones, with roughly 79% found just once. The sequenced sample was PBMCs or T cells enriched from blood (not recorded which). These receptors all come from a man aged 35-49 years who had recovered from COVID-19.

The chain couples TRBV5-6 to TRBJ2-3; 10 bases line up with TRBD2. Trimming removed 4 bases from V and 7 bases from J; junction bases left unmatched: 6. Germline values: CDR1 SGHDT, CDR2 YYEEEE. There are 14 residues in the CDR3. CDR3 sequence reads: CASSLTSGTYTQYF. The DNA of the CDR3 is TGTGCCAGCAGCCTCACTAGCGGGACGTATACGCAGTATTTT.

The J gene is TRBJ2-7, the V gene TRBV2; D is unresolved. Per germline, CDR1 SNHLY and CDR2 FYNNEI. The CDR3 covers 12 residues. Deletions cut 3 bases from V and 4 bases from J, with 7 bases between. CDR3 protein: CASSDTGYEQYF. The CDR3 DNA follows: TGTGCCAGCAGTGATACGGGTTACGAGCAGTACTTC.

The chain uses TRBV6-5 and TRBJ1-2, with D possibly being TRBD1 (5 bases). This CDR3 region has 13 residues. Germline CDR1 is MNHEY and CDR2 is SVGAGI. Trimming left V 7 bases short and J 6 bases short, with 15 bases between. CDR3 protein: CASTHKGLDGYTF. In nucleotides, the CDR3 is TGTGCCAGCACCCACAAGGGGTTAGATGGCTACACCTTC.

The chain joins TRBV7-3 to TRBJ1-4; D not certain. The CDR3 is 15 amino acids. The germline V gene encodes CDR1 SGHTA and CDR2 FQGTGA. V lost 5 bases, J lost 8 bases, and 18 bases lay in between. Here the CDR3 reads CASSPDQASVEKLFF. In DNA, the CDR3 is TGTGCCAGCAGCCCAGATCAGGCTTCAGTAGAAAAACTGTTTTTT.

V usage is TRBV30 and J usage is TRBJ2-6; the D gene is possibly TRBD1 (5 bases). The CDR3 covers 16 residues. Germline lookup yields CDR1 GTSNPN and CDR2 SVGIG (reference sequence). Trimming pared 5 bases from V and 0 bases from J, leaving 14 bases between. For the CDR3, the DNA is TGTGCCTGGGCCGAGACAGTCCCCTCTGGGGCCAACGTCCTGACTTTC. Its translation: CAWAETVPSGANVLTF.

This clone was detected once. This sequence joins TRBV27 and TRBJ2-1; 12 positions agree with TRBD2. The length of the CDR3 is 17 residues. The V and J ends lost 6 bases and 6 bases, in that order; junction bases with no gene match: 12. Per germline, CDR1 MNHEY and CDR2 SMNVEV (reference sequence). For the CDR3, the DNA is TGTGCCAGCAGACCACTAGCGGGAGGAAGTAGTAGCAATGAGCAGTTCTTC. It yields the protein CASRPLAGGSSSNEQFF.

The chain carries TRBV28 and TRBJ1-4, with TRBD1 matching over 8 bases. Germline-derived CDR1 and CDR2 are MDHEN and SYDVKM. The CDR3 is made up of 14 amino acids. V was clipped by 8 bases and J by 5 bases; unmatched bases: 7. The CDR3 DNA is TGTGCCAGCGGAGGGACAGGATACAATGAAAAACTGTTTTTT. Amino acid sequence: CASGGTGYNEKLFF.

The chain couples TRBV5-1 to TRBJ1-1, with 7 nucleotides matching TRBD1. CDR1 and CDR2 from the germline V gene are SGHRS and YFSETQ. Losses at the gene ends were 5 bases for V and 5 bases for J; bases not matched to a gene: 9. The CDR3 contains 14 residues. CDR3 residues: CASRAGTASTEAFF. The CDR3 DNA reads TGCGCCAGCAGGGCCGGGACAGCGTCTACTGAAGCTTTCTTT. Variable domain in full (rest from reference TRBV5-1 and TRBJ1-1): KAGVTQTPRYLIKTRGQQVTLSCSPISGHRSVSWYQQTPGQGLQFLFEYFSETQRNKGNFPGRFSGRQFSNSRSEMNVSTLELGDSALYLCASRAGTASTEAFFGQGTRLTVV.

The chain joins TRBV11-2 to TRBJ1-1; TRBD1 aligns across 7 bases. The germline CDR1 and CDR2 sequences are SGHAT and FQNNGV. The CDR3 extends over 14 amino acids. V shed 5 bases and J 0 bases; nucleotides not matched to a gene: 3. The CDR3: CASSAGQLNTEAFF. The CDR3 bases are TGTGCCAGCAGCGCGGGACAGCTGAACACTGAAGCTTTCTTT.

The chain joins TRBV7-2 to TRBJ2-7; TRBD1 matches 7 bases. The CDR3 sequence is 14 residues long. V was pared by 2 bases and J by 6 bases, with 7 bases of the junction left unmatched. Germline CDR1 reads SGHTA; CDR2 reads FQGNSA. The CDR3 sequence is CASSLSLQGREQYF. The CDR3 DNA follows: TGTGCCAGCAGCTTATCGTTACAGGGGCGCGAGCAGTACTTC.

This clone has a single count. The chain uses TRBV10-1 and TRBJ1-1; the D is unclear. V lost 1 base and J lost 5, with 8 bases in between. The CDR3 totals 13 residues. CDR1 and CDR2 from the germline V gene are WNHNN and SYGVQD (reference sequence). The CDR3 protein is CASSELISTEAFF. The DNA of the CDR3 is TGCGCCAGCAGTGAGTTAATCTCGACTGAAGCTTTCTTT.

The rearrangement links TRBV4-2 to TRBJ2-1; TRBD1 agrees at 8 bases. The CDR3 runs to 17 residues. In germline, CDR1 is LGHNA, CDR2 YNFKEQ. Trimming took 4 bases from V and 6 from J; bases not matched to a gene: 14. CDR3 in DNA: TGTGCCAGCAGCCCAACGGCCGGGACAGGTCGGGGCAATGAGCAGTTCTTC. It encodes CASSPTAGTGRGNEQFF.

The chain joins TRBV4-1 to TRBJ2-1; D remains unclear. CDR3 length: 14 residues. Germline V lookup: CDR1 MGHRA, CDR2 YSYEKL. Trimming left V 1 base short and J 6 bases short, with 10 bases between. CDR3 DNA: TGCGCCAGCAGCCAAGGGGCAGCTATCAATGAGCAGTTCTTC. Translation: CASSQGAAINEQFF.

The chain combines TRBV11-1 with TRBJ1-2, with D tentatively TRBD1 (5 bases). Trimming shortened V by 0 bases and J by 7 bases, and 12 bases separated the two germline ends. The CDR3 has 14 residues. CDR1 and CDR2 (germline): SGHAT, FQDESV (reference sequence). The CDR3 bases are TGTGCCAGCAGCTTAGCGGGGGGTGACGCTGGCTACACCTTC. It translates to CASSLAGGDAGYTF.

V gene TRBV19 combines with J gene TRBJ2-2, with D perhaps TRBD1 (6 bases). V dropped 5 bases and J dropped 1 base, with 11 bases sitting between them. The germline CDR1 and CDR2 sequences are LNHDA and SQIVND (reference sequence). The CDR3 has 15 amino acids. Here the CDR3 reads CASSPGVGNTGELFF. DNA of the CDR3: TGTGCCAGTAGTCCAGGGGTAGGGAACACCGGGGAGCTGTTTTTT. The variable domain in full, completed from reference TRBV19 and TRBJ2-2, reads DGGITQSPKYLFRKEGQNVTLSCEQNLNHDAMYWYRQDPGQGLRLIYYSQIVNDFQKGDIAEGYSVSREKKESFPLTVTSAQKNPTAFYLCASSPGVGNTGELFFGEGSRLTVL.

The CDR3 DNA follows: TGTGCCAGCAGTCCGCGGGGGAATCCCTGGAATGAGCAGTTCTTC. It encodes CASSPRGNPWNEQFF. J is TRBJ2-1 and V is TRBV28; 7 nucleotides agree with TRBD2. Trimming removed 5 bases from V and 7 bases from J; junction bases left unmatched: 11. Germline V gives CDR1 MDHEN, CDR2 SYDVKM. The CDR3 is 15 amino acids.

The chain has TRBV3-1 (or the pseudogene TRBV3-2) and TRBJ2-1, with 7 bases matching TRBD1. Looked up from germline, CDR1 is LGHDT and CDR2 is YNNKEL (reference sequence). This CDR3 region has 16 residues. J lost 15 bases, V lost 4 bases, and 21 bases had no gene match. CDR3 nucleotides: TGTGCCAGCAGCCCCCGGGACAGTAGGACGCTAACCGCGGTGTTCTTC. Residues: CASSPRDSRTLTAVFF.

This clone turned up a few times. Here the CDR3 DNA reads TGTGCCAGTAGTATCTTGCGCCAGGGGGCTCGTTCACCCCTCCACTTT. It is translated as CASSILRQGARSPLHF. The chain has TRBV19 and TRBJ1-6; 8 nucleotides align to TRBD1. CDR3 length equals 16 residues. V shed 3 bases and J 9 bases; nucleotides not matched to a gene: 10. Germline V gene sequence: CDR1 LNHDA, CDR2 SQIVND (reference sequence).

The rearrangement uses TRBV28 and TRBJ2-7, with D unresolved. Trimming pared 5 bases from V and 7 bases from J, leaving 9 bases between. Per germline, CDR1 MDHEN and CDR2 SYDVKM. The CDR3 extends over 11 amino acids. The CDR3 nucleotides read TGTGCCAGCAGTCCTCTAAGAGAGCAGTACTTC. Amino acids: CASSPLREQYF.

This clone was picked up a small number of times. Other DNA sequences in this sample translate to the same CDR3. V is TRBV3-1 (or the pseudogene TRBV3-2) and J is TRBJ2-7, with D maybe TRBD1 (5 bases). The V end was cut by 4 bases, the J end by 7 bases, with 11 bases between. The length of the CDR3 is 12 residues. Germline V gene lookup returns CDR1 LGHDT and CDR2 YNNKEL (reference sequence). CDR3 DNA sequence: TGTGCCAGCAGCCGGGGCGGTGGGGAGCAGTACTTC. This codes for CASSRGGGEQYF.

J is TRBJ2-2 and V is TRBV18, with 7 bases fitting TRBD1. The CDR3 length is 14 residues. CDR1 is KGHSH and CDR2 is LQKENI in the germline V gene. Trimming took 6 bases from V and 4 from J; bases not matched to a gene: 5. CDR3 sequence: CASSGQKFTGELFF. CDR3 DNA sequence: TGTGCCAGCTCGGGACAGAAATTCACCGGGGAGCTGTTTTTT.